This T cell receptor (beta chain) was recorded in a study of shared clonotypes between healthy human individuals. The V gene's germline CDR1 is GTSNPN and CDR2 SVGIG (reference sequence). CDR3 length equals 14 residues. Losses at the gene ends were 5 bases for V and 3 bases for J; bases not matched to a gene: 7. Study-level findings and limits: An expected dependence of interdonor clonotype sharing on sequencing depth was noted. Owing to a small donor count, the genetic and exposure-history diversity represented was limited.

Per sorted-subset replicate PCR, input was approximately 180 ng DNA, representing tens of thousands of T cell genomes. Sequenced by immunoSEQ multiplex PCR; TCRdb stores in-frame clones only, minus some. The sample holds about 2.4 million clones, approximately 93% seen once. This clone was detected a few times. Its antigen remains unidentified. The receptor was isolated from a man between 18 and 29 years old in good health. Some clones in this sample may be carry-over from other donors' samples. This chain joins TRBV30 and TRBJ2-3, with TRBD1 identical over 8 bases. Input material: naive CD4+ T cells from PBMCs. Subset: CD45RA+ positively selected. In nucleotides, the CDR3 is TGTGCCTGGGGACAGGGAGTAGCTACAGATACGCAGTATTTT. As protein: CAWGQGVATDTQYF.